This T cell receptor beta chain was retrieved from a study of T-cell memory formation after mild COVID-19. CDR1 is ENHRY and CDR2 is SYGVKD in the germline V gene. With 0 bases removed from V and 4 bases from J, the gap between germline ends came to 7 bases. This CDR3 is 13 amino acids long. Libraries for TCRalpha and TCRbeta carried sample barcodes and unique molecular identifiers via 5'RACE. Each CDR3 protein gets one entry after TCRdb re-called the 5' RACE reads with MiXCR. The table shows around 340,000 distinct CDR3 sequences, with approximately 15% occurring only once. The sequenced sample consisted of PBMCs or a T cell subset sorted from them (not recorded which). This clonotype originated in a man aged 18 to 30 who had mild COVID-19 (a few samples of this study predate the infection). Cell type and time point are not known. The gene calls are TRBV10-3 and TRBJ2-7; D is unclear. The CDR3: CAISESTAYEQYF. As DNA, the CDR3 is TGTGCCATCAGTGAGTCGACGGCTTACGAGCAGTACTTC.